These 27 T cell receptor beta chains originate from one sample sequenced in a study of blood T cell repertoires in COVID-19. The table came from immunoSEQ multiplex PCR; TCRdb's copy has only in-frame clones and leaves some out. Altogether tens of thousands of clones are present, 80% being singletons, with the ten largest covering roughly 19%. What was sequenced was peripheral blood. The receptors shown here come from a woman older than 75 with acute or convalescent COVID-19.

V is TRBV6-5 and J is TRBJ1-4; perhaps TRBD1 as D (5 bases). CDR1 is MNHEY and CDR2 is SVGAGI in the germline V gene. V shed 10 bases and J shed 8 bases, with 20 bases lying between them. This CDR3 is built from 14 residues. In DNA, the CDR3 is TGTGCCACCTCAGGGAACGCTCTTAGGGAAAAACTGTTTTTT. It is translated as CATSGNALREKLFF.

This chain links TRBV27 with TRBJ1-6; the D is unclear. The CDR3 runs to 17 residues. V gave up 3 bases and J gave up 0 bases, with 12 bases separating them. Germline CDR1 MNHEY, CDR2 SMNVEV (reference sequence). The CDR3, as DNA: TGTGCCAGCAGTTTTAGACTCGTGAGCTCCTATAATTCACCCCTCCACTTT. Residues: CASSFRLVSSYNSPLHF.

The chain uses TRBV3-1 (or the pseudogene TRBV3-2) and TRBJ2-5; 8 bases fit TRBD2. The CDR3 spans 15 residues. V lost 1 base and J lost 5; bases outside the gene matches: 6. CDR1 and CDR2 (germline): LGHDT, YNNKEL (reference sequence). The CDR3 coding sequence is TGTGCCAGCAGCCAAGTTACTAGCGGTGGGGAGACCCAGTACTTC. It codes for CASSQVTSGGETQYF.

V is TRBV5-5 and J is TRBJ2-1; D unresolved. V lost 3 bases to trimming and J lost 0 bases, with 7 bases between them. Germline CDR1 and CDR2: SGHKS and YYEKEE (reference sequence). The CDR3 is 14 amino acids. CDR3 protein: CASSSEISYNEQFF. CDR3 DNA: TGTGCCAGCAGCTCGGAGATCTCCTACAATGAGCAGTTCTTC.

This clone is judged medium-sized. The chain carries TRBV7-9 and TRBJ1-2; possible D gene TRBD1, 6 bases. Looked up from germline, CDR1 is SEHNR and CDR2 is FQNEAQ (reference sequence). The CDR3 extends over 14 amino acids. V dropped 0 bases and J dropped 6 bases, with 11 bases sitting between them. The CDR3 protein is CASSLAGTRDGYTF. CDR3 bases: TGTGCCAGCAGCTTAGCGGGGACAAGAGATGGCTACACCTTC.

The rearrangement uses TRBV5-5 and TRBJ1-6; D unresolved. Between the trimmed V and J ends, which lost 1 base and 3 bases, there was a span of 11 bases. The V gene's germline CDR1 is SGHKS and CDR2 YYEKEE (reference sequence). The length of the CDR3 is 16 residues. The CDR3 nucleotides are TGTGCCAGCAGCTTGCGCCCACCAGGCTATAATTCACCCCTCCACTTT. It yields the protein CASSLRPPGYNSPLHF.

The chain joins TRBV2 to TRBJ2-6; possibly TRBD2 for D (6 bases). The V end lost 7 bases, the J end lost 0 bases, and 19 bases lay between the germline ends. The CDR3 is 18 amino acids. Germline V gives CDR1 SNHLY, CDR2 FYNNEI. The CDR3 DNA sequence: TGTGCCAGCATGAACCAGGGACTGATCCTCTCTGGGGCCAACGTCCTGACTTTC. Residues: CASMNQGLILSGANVLTF.

This clone has only one observation. The rearrangement joins TRBV7-7 to TRBJ2-3; a weak D match, TRBD2 (5 bases). This CDR3 has 14 amino acids. Germline CDR1 SSHAT, CDR2 FNYEAQ (reference sequence). Trimming removed 5 bases from V and 2 bases from J, with 11 bases in between. The CDR3 DNA follows: TGTGCCAGCAGCCCCTCGACTATCACAGATACGCAGTATTTT. Amino acid sequence: CASSPSTITDTQYF.

The gene calls are TRBV9 and TRBJ1-3; possible D gene TRBD1, 6 bases. Germline lookup yields CDR1 SGDLS and CDR2 YYNGEE. The V and J ends lost 3 bases and 5 bases respectively, with 18 bases between them. The CDR3 loop spans 16 amino acids. CDR3 sequence (DNA): TGTGCCAGCAGCGCATACAGGGATACAGGCAGAAACACCATATATTTT. Its translation: CASSAYRDTGRNTIYF.

The J gene is TRBJ2-7, the V gene TRBV6-5; a possible D gene is TRBD1 (6 bases). Germline CDR1 is MNHEY and CDR2 is SVGAGI. The germline V and J ends were trimmed by 6 bases and 5 bases, with 14 bases remaining between them. The CDR3 loop spans 13 amino acids. The CDR3 loop reads CASSQTGFDEQYF. CDR3 bases: TGTGCCAGCAGCCAAACAGGGTTCGACGAGCAGTACTTC.

The V gene is TRBV23-1, the J gene TRBJ2-3, with D hard to call. TRBV23-1 is an open reading frame, and its role is uncertain. The V end was cut by 0 bases, the J end by 0 bases, with 13 bases between. This CDR3 spans 17 amino acids. CDR3 protein: CASSQSRTETSTDTQYF. For the CDR3, the DNA is TGCGCCAGCAGTCAATCGAGAACGGAGACTAGCACAGATACGCAGTATTTT.

This sequence joins TRBV7-9 and TRBJ2-2; D gene unclear. The CDR3 spans 14 residues. Trimming shortened V by 3 bases and J by 4 bases, and 9 bases separated the two germline ends. Germline V gives CDR1 SEHNR, CDR2 FQNEAQ (reference sequence). CDR3 nucleotide sequence: TGTGCCAGCAGCTTTGTCTCTTTCACCGGGGAGCTGTTTTTT. The encoded protein is CASSFVSFTGELFF.

V usage is TRBV2 and J usage is TRBJ2-7; 9 nucleotides line up with TRBD1. V was pared by 3 bases and J by 4 bases, with 7 bases of the junction left unmatched. From germline, CDR1 is SNHLY and CDR2 FYNNEI. The CDR3 totals 15 residues. DNA for the CDR3: TGTGCCAGCAGTGAGGCGACAGGGGGGAGTTACGAGCAGTACTTC. Its translation is CASSEATGGSYEQYF.

This clone has only a few counts. The rearrangement joins TRBV4-1 to TRBJ1-2; D uncertain. Germline V gene data show CDR1 as MGHRA and CDR2 as YSYEKL. The length of the CDR3 is 14 residues. V lost 0 bases, J lost 3 bases, and 8 bases lay in between. CDR3 residues: CASSQDPTDYGYTF. DNA for the CDR3: TGCGCCAGCAGCCAAGATCCCACGGACTATGGCTACACCTTC.

The gene calls are TRBV18 and TRBJ1-1, with 7 positions matching TRBD1. Germline trimming cut 7 bases from V and 6 bases from J; bases unmatched to any gene: 11. Germline CDR1 is KGHSH and CDR2 is LQKENI. The CDR3 is 14 amino acids. The CDR3 DNA sequence: TGTGCCAGCTTACACGAAGGGGGCAAGCCTGAAGCTTTCTTT. This sequence encodes CASLHEGGKPEAFF.

This chain links TRBV2 with TRBJ2-1; TRBD2 matches at 12 bases. CDR3 length: 14 amino acids. Germline CDR1 and CDR2: SNHLY and FYNNEI. Trimming took 4 bases from V and 10 from J; bases not matched to a gene: 5. The CDR3 nucleotides read TGTGCCAGCAGTGCTAGCGGGGGGGGCCAGGAGCAGTTCTTC. This translates into CASSASGGGQEQFF.

This rearrangement joins TRBV5-6 to TRBJ2-7; 13 nucleotides line up with TRBD2. The CDR3 length is 18 residues. Germline CDR1 and CDR2: SGHDT and YYEEEE. The V and J ends lost 4 bases and 3 bases, in that order; junction bases with no gene match: 13. The CDR3 spells CASSAPGLAGSHYYEQYF. The CDR3 DNA reads as TGTGCCAGCAGCGCACCGGGACTAGCGGGATCCCACTACTACGAGCAGTACTTC.

The rearrangement uses TRBV5-1 and TRBJ2-3; 10 bases map to TRBD2. Germline values: CDR1 SGHRS, CDR2 YFSETQ. The V gene end was trimmed by 2 bases and the J gene end by 5 bases; junction bases not matched to a gene: 5. CDR3 length: 15 amino acids. The CDR3 DNA reads as TGCGCCAGCAGCTTATTAGCGGGGGGTCAAGATACGCAGTATTTT. It yields the protein CASSLLAGGQDTQYF.

The chain joins TRBV5-1 to TRBJ2-5; TRBD1 is a possible D gene (6 bases). The CDR3 runs to 16 residues. Germline CDR1 and CDR2: SGHRS and YFSETQ. V was trimmed by 4 bases and J by 5 bases, leaving 21 bases between them. The CDR3 loop is CASSVDTMGARETQYF. For the CDR3, the DNA is TGCGCCAGCAGCGTAGATACTATGGGGGCGCGGGAGACCCAGTACTTC.

The chain joins TRBV19 to TRBJ1-1; D unclear. Germline V gives CDR1 LNHDA, CDR2 SQIVND (reference sequence). Trimming removed 6 bases from V and 0 bases from J, with 11 bases in between. The CDR3 has 14 residues. This chain's CDR3 is CASSLTPMNTEAFF. The CDR3 DNA reads TGTGCCAGTAGCCTGACACCTATGAACACTGAAGCTTTCTTT.

This sequence joins TRBV11-2 and TRBJ1-2; 8 bases are shared with TRBD1. The trim removed 4 bases at V and 8 bases at J, leaving 0 bases unmatched. CDR3 length equals 11 residues. Germline CDR1 SGHAT, CDR2 FQNNGV. CDR3 region: CASSSGGGYTF. CDR3 nucleotides: TGTGCCAGCAGCTCAGGGGGCGGCTACACCTTC.

This chain joins TRBV6-1 and TRBJ2-3; D may be TRBD2 (6 bases). The CDR3 spans 16 residues. The V and J ends lost 0 bases and 2 bases respectively, with 12 bases between them. Germline assignment: CDR1 MNHNS and CDR2 SASEGT. This CDR3 is CASSEAAGSTTDTQYF. The CDR3 DNA follows: TGTGCCAGCAGTGAAGCTGCCGGGAGCACCACAGATACGCAGTATTTT.

The V and J genes are TRBV28 and TRBJ1-5, with TRBD1 identical over 11 bases. Trimming at V came to 7 bases and at J to 7 bases, leaving 12 bases not matched to a gene. This CDR3 spans 16 amino acids. Germline V CDR1 and CDR2: MDHEN, SYDVKM. CDR3 amino acids: CASTIVPGQGGQPQHF. CDR3 DNA sequence: TGTGCCAGCACCATAGTACCGGGACAGGGGGGACAGCCCCAGCATTTT.

The chain joins TRBV3-1 (or the pseudogene TRBV3-2) to TRBJ2-1; 12 nucleotides line up with TRBD2. CDR3 length equals 15 residues. J gave up 6 bases and V 3 bases, and 3 bases lay outside the gene matches. Germline values: CDR1 LGHDT, CDR2 YNNKEL (reference sequence). CDR3 protein: CASSQASGGGNEQFF. The CDR3 region has the DNA TGTGCCAGCAGCCAGGCTAGCGGGGGGGGCAATGAGCAGTTCTTC.

The chain combines TRBV6-4 with TRBJ1-6; D is perhaps TRBD1 (5 bases). This CDR3 region has 14 residues. Trimming removed 2 bases from V and 9 bases from J, with 11 bases in between. The germline V gene has CDR1 MRHNA and CDR2 SNTAGT. The CDR3 nucleotides read TGTGCCAGCAGTGACCGGGACGGGGGTTCACCCCTCCACTTT. Its translation is CASSDRDGGSPLHF.

The chain has TRBV7-9 and TRBJ1-6; 7 positions agree with TRBD1. The trim removed 8 bases at V and 7 bases at J, leaving 5 bases unmatched. The germline V gene encodes CDR1 SEHNR and CDR2 FQNEAQ (reference sequence). The CDR3 is 13 residues long. CDR3 loop: CASSQGGNSPLHF. The CDR3 nucleotides read TGTGCCAGCTCCCAGGGGGGAAATTCACCCCTCCACTTT.

The CDR3 loop is CASSLEVSNTEAFF. The CDR3 region has the DNA TGTGCCAGCAGCTTGGAAGTCAGTAACACTGAAGCTTTCTTT. The chain employs TRBV5-4 and TRBJ1-1; no reliable D call. CDR3 size: 14 residues. V gave up 0 bases and J gave up 2 bases, with 8 bases separating them. Germline loops: CDR1 SGHNT, CDR2 YYREEE (reference sequence).